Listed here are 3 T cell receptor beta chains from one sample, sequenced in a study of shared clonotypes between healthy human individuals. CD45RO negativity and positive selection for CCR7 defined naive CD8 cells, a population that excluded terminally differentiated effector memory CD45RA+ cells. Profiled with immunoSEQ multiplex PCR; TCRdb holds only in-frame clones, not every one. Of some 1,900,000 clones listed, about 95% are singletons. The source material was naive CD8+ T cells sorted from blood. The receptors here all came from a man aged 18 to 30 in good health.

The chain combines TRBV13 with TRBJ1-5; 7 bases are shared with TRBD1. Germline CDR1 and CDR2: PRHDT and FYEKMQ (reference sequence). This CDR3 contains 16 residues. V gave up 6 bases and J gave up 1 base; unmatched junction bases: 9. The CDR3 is CASRRRGPGSNQPQHF. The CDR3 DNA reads TGTGCCAGCAGGCGTAGGGGGCCTGGGAGCAATCAGCCCCAGCATTTT.

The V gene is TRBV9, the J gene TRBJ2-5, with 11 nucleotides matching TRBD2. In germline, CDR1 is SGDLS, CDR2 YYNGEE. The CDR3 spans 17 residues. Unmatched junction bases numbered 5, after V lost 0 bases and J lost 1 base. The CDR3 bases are TGTGCCAGCAGCGTAGTAGGGACTAGCGGACTCCAAGAGACCCAGTACTTC. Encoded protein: CASSVVGTSGLQETQYF. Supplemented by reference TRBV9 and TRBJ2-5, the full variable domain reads DSGVTQTPKHLITATGQRVTLRCSPRSGDLSVYWYQQSLDQGLQFLIQYYNGEERAKGNILERFSAQQFPDLHSELNLSSLELGDSALYFCASSVVGTSGLQETQYFGPGTRLLVL.

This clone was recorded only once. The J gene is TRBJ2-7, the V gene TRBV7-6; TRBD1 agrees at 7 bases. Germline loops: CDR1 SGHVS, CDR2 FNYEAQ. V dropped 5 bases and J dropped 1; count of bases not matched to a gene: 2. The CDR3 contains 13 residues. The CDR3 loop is CASSQGESYEQYF. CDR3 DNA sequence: TGTGCCAGCAGCCAGGGGGAGTCCTACGAGCAGTACTTC.